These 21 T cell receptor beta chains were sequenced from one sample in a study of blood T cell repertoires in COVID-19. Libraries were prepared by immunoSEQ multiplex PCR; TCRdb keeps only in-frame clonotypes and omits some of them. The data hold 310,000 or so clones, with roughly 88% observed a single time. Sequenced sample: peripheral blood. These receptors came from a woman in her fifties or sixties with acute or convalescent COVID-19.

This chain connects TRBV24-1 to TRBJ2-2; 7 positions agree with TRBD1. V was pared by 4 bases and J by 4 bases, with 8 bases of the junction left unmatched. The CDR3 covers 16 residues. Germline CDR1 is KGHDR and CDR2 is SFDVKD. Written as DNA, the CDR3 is TGTGCCACCAGTGAACACAGACCAGGGGGCACCGGGGAGCTGTTTTTT. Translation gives CATSEHRPGGTGELFF.

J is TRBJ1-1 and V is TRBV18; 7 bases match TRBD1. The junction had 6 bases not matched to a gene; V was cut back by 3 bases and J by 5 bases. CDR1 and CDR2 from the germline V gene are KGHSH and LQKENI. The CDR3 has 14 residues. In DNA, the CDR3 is TGTGCCAGCTCACCGCGGACAGGAGTAACTGAAGCTTTCTTT. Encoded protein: CASSPRTGVTEAFF.

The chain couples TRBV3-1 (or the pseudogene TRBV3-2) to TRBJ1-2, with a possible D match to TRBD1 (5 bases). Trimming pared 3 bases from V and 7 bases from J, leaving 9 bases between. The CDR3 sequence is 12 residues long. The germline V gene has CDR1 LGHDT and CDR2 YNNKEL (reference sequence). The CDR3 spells CASSQRGGGYTF. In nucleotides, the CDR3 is TGTGCCAGCAGCCAGCGGGGGGGTGGCTACACCTTC.

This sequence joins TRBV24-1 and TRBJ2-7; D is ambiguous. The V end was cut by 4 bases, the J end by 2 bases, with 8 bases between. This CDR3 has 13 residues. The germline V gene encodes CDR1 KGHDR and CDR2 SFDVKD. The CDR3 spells CATSDSIAYEQYF. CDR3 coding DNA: TGTGCCACCAGTGACTCCATAGCCTACGAGCAGTACTTC.

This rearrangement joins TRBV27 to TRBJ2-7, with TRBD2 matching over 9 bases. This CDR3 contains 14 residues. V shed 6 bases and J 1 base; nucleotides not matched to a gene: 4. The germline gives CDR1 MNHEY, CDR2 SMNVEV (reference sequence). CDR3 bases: TGTGCCAGCAGAGGACTAGCGAAATCCTACGAGCAGTACTTC. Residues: CASRGLAKSYEQYF.

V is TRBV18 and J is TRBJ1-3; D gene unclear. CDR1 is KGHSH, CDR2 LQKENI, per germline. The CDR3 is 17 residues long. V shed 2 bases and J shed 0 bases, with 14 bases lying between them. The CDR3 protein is CASSPSRQRVSGNTIYF. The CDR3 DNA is TGTGCCAGCTCACCAAGTAGGCAGCGAGTCTCTGGAAACACCATATATTTT.

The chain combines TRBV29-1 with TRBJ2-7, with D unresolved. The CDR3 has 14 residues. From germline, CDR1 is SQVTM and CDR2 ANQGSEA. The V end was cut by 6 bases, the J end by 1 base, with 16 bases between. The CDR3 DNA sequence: TGCAGCGTAAGCCATCAGAGAGGTTCCTACGAGCAGTACTTC. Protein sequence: CSVSHQRGSYEQYF.

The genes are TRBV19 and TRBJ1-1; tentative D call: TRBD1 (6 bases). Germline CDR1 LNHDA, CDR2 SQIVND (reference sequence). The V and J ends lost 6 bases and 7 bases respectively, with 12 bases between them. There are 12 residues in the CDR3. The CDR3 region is CASSDTGLEAFF. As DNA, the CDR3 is TGTGCCAGTAGCGACACAGGGCTTGAAGCTTTCTTT.

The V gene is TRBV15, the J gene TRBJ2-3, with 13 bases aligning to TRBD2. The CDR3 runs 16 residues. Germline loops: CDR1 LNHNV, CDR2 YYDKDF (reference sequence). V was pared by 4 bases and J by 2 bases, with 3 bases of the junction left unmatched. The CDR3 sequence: CATSTGLAGPTDTQYF. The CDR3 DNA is TGTGCCACCAGCACGGGACTAGCGGGACCCACAGATACGCAGTATTTT.

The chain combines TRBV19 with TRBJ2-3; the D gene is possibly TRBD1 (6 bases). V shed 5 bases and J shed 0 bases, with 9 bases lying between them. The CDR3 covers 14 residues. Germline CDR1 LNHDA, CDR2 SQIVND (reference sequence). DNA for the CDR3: TGTGCCAGTAGTGACAGGACTAGCACAGATACGCAGTATTTT. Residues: CASSDRTSTDTQYF.

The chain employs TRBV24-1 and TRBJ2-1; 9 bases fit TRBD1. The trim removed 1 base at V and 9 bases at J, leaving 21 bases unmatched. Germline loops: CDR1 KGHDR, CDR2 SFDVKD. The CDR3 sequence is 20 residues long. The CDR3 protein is CATSDFSEGRRGTGLIEQFF. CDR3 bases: TGTGCCACCAGTGATTTCTCCGAAGGGCGAAGGGGGACAGGGTTGATTGAGCAGTTCTTC.

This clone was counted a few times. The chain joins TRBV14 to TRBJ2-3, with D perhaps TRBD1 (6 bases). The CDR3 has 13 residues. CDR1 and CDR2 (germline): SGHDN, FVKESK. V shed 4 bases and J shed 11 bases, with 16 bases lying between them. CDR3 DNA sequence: TGTGCCAGCAGCCCCCTGGCCAGGGGCGGGCAGTATTTT. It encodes CASSPLARGGQYF.

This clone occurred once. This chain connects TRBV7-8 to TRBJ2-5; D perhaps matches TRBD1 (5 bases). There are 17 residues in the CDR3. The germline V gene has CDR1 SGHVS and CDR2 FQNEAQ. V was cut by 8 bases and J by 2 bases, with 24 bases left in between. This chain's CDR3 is CASVSGRVRHSQETQYF. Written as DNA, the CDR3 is TGTGCCAGCGTCTCGGGCAGGGTGAGGCATAGTCAAGAGACCCAGTACTTC.

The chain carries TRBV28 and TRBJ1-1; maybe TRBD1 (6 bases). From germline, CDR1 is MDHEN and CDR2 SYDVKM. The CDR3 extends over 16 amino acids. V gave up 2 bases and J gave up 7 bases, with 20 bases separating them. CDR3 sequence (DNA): TGTGCCAGCAGTTTAGCCCATTCTTCAGGGGTTGGTGAAGCTTTCTTT. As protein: CASSLAHSSGVGEAFF.

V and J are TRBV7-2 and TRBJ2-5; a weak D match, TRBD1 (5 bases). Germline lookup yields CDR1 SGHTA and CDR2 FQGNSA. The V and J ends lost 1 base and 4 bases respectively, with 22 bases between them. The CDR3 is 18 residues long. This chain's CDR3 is CASSLEAVRGLSTETQYF. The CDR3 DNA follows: TGTGCCAGCAGCTTAGAGGCGGTTAGGGGTTTGTCGACAGAGACCCAGTACTTC.

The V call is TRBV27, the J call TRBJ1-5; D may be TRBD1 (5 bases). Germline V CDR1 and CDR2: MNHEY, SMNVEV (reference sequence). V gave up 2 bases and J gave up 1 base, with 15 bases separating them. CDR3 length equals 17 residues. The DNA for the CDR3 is TGTGCCAGCAGTTTAGGTAGGGGAGGGTTGAGCAATCAGCCCCAGCATTTT. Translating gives CASSLGRGGLSNQPQHF.

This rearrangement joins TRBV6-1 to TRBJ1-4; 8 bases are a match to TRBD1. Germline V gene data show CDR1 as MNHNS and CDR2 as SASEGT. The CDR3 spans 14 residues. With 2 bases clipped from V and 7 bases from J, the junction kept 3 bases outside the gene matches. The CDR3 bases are TGTGCCAGCAGTGAACCCGGACAGGGTGAAAAACTGTTTTTT. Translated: CASSEPGQGEKLFF.

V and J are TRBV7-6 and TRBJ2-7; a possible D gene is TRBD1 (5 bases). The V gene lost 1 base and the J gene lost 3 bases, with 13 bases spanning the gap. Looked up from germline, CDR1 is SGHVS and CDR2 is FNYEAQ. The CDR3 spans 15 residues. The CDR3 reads CASSLGVQAHYEQYF. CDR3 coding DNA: TGTGCCAGCAGCTTAGGGGTACAGGCCCACTACGAGCAGTACTTC.

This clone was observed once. CDR3 DNA sequence: TGTGCCAGCGCAGGACTCTCTGCCCTCCACTTT. It codes for CASAGLSALHF. This sequence joins TRBV6-6 and TRBJ1-6, with D unclear. Per the germline V gene, CDR1 is MNHNY and CDR2 is SVGAGI (reference sequence). The V and J ends lost 8 bases and 14 bases respectively, with 13 bases between them. The CDR3 extends over 11 amino acids.

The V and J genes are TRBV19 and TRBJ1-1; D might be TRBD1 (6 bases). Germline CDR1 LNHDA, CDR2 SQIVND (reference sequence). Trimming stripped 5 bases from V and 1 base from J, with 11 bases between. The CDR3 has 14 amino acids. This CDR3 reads CASSLSGENTEAFF. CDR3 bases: TGTGCCAGTAGTCTGTCAGGGGAGAACACTGAAGCTTTCTTT. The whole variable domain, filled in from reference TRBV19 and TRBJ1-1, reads DGGITQSPKYLFRKEGQNVTLSCEQNLNHDAMYWYRQDPGQGLRLIYYSQIVNDFQKGDIAEGYSVSREKKESFPLTVTSAQKNPTAFYLCASSLSGENTEAFFGQGTRLTVV.

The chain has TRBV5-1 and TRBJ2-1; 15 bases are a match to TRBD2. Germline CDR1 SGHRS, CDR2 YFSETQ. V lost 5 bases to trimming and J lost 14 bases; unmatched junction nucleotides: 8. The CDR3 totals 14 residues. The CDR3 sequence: CASRLGLAGGSKFF. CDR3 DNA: TGCGCCAGCAGACTGGGACTAGCGGGAGGATCCAAGTTCTTC.